Presented here are 9 T cell receptor beta chains from one specimen sequenced in a study of memory CD4+ T cells and cytomegalovirus serostatus (dated by TCRdb to between 2018 and 2021). Library creation used the immunoSEQ multiplex PCR assay. What TCRdb holds here is the immuneACCESS table cut down to in-frame rearrangements. Part of the clones is not present; checked against another copy, under half of the missing clones reflect an unresolved V gene, and the others are unexplained. Present in this sample are tens of thousands of clones, more than 70% of which were seen just once. Around 1.3% of the sample is taken by the ten largest. A FACSAria II was used to sort memory CD4+ T cells, defined as single viable CD3+CD4+CD8-CD45RO+ cells. Sequencing was performed on memory CD4+ T cells from blood. The receptors derive from an adult in good health and CMV-seropositive.

This chain links TRBV18 with TRBJ1-2, with TRBD1 matching over 7 bases. The CDR3 length is 15 residues. V shed 5 bases, J shed 6 bases, and the junction held 12 bases outside the gene matches. Germline V gene lookup returns CDR1 KGHSH and CDR2 LQKENI. In DNA, the CDR3 is TGTGCCAGCTCATCCGGGACAGCAATATCGGATGGCTACACCTTC. Translating gives CASSSGTAISDGYTF.

This clone has only one observation. This rearrangement joins TRBV18 to TRBJ1-1, with a weak D call TRBD1 (6 bases). V was trimmed by 5 bases and J by 3 bases, leaving 7 bases between them. The CDR3 extends over 12 amino acids. Germline loops: CDR1 KGHSH, CDR2 LQKENI. Written as DNA, the CDR3 is TGTGCCAGCTCAGCAGGGGACACTGAAGCTTTCTTT. This encodes CASSAGDTEAFF.

The V and J genes are TRBV2 and TRBJ2-3, with TRBD1 identical over 8 bases. Germline CDR1 is SNHLY and CDR2 is FYNNEI. This CDR3 has 16 residues. V lost 0 bases to trimming and J lost 4 bases; unmatched junction nucleotides: 6. CDR3 DNA sequence: TGTGCCAGCAGTGAAGCGCTTCACAGGGGGGCAGATACGCAGTATTTT. It yields the protein CASSEALHRGADTQYF.

The rearrangement joins TRBV30 to TRBJ1-1, with D unresolved. The germline V gene encodes CDR1 GTSNPN and CDR2 SVGIG (reference sequence). The ends were cut back, 1 base at V and 2 bases at J, with 8 bases in the middle. This CDR3 region has 13 residues. The CDR3 DNA follows: TGTGCCTGGAGTGACGGATTCAACACTGAAGCTTTCTTT. It is translated as CAWSDGFNTEAFF.

This chain links TRBV19 with TRBJ2-2; 7 positions agree with TRBD2. The trim removed 5 bases at V and 6 bases at J, leaving 6 bases unmatched. In germline, CDR1 is LNHDA, CDR2 SQIVND (reference sequence). This CDR3 is 14 amino acids long. The CDR3 sequence: CASSEAGRAGELFF. The CDR3, as DNA: TGTGCCAGTAGTGAAGCGGGAAGGGCCGGGGAGCTGTTTTTT.

This rearrangement joins TRBV2 to TRBJ1-5; unclear D gene. CDR1 is SNHLY and CDR2 is FYNNEI in the germline V gene. CDR3 length equals 15 residues. V was trimmed by 10 bases and J by 0 bases, leaving 16 bases between them. The CDR3 coding sequence is TGTGCCACAACGGACCAACAGCATAGCAATCAGCCCCAGCATTTT. This translates into CATTDQQHSNQPQHF.

V is TRBV5-1 and J is TRBJ1-1; TRBD1 is a possible D gene (5 bases). The CDR3 is 15 amino acids. V was pared by 6 bases and J by 1 base, with 16 bases between. CDR1 is SGHRS, CDR2 YFSETQ, per germline. The CDR3 is CASTLGGVGNTEAFF. In DNA, the CDR3 is TGCGCCAGCACCCTTGGGGGGGTAGGGAACACTGAAGCTTTCTTT.

The chain joins TRBV5-1 to TRBJ2-1, with 8 bases that match TRBD2. Germline V gene data show CDR1 as SGHRS and CDR2 as YFSETQ. CDR3 length: 16 residues. Losses at the gene ends were 4 bases for V and 0 bases for J; bases not matched to a gene: 6. The CDR3 DNA is TGCGCCAGCAGCCGGGGGGGAAACCCCTCCTACAATGAGCAGTTCTTC. It yields the protein CASSRGGNPSYNEQFF.

CDR3: CASSSQALTPQHF. CDR3 nucleotide sequence: TGTGCCAGCAGCTCCCAGGCCCTAACGCCCCAGCATTTT. The V gene is TRBV7-6, the J gene TRBJ1-5; D unclear. Germline CDR1 reads SGHVS; CDR2 reads FNYEAQ. The CDR3 is 13 amino acids. Trimming took off 4 bases at V and 9 bases at J, with 13 bases between the two ends.